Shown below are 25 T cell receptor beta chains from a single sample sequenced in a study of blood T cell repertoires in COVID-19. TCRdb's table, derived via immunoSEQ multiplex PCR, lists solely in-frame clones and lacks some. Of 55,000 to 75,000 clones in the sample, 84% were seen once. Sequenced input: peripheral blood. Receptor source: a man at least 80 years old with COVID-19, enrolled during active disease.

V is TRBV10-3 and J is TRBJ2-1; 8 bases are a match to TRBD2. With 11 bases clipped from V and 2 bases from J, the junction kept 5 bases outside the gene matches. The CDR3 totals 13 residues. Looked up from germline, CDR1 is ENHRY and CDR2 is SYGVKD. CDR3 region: CAASLAAYNEQFF. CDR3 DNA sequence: TGTGCCGCGTCACTAGCGGCCTACAATGAGCAGTTCTTC.

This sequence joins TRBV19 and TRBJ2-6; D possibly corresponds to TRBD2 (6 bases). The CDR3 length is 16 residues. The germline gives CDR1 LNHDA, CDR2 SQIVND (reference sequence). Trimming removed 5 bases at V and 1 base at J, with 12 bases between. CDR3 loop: CASSATGGSGANVLTF. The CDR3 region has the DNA TGTGCCAGTAGTGCCACCGGGGGATCTGGGGCCAACGTCCTGACTTTC.

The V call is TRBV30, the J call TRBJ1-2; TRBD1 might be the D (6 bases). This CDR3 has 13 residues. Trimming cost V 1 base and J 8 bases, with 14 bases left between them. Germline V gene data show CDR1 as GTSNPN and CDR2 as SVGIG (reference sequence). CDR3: CAWSAHRQEGYTF. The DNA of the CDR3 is TGTGCCTGGAGTGCACACAGACAGGAAGGCTACACCTTC.

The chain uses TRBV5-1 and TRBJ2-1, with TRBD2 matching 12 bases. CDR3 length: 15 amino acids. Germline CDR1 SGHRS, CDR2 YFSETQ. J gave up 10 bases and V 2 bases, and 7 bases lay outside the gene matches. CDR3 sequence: CASSFGLAGFGEQFF. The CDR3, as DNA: TGCGCCAGCAGCTTCGGACTAGCGGGGTTTGGGGAGCAGTTCTTC.

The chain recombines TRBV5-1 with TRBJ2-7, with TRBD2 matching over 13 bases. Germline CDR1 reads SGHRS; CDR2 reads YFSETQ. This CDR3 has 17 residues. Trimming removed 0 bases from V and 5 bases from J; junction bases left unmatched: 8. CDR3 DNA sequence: TGCGCCAGCAGCTTGGAACCACTAGCGGGGGGGAAACACGAGCAGTACTTC. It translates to CASSLEPLAGGKHEQYF.

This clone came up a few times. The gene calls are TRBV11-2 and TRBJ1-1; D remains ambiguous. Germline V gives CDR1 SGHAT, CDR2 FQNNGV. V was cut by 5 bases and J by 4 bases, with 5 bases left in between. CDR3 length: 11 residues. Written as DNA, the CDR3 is TGTGCCAGCAGCCTGAGCACTGAAGCTTTCTTT. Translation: CASSLSTEAFF.

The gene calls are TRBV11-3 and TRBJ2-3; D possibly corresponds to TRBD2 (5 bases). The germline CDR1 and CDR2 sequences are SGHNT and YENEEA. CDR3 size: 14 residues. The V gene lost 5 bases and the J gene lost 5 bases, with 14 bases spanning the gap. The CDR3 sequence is CASSPGGLLDTQYF. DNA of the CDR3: TGTGCCAGCAGCCCCGGCGGGCTCTTAGATACGCAGTATTTT.

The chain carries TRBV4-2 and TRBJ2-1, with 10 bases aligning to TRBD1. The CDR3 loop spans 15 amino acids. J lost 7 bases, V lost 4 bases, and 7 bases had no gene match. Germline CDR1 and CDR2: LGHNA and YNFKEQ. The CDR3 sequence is CASSPRTGGRNEQFF. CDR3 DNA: TGTGCCAGCAGCCCGCGGACAGGGGGGAGGAATGAGCAGTTCTTC.

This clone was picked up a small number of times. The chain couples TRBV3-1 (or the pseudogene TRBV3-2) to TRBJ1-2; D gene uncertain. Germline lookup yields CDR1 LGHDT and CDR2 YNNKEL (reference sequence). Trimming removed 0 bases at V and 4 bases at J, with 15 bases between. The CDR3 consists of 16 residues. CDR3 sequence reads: CASSQEGEGAIYGYTF. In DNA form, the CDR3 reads TGTGCCAGCAGCCAAGAAGGAGAGGGCGCAATCTATGGCTACACCTTC.

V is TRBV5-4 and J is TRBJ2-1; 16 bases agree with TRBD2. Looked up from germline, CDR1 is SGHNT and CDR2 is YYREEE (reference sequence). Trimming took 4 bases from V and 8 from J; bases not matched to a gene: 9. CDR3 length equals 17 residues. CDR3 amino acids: CASSRGTSGRAMDEQFF. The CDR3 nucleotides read TGTGCCAGCAGCCGGGGGACTAGCGGGAGGGCCATGGATGAGCAGTTCTTC.

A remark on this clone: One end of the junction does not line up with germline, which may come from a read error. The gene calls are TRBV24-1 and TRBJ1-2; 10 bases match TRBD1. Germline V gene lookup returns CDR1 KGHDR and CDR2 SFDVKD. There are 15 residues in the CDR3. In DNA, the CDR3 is TGTGCCACCGGTGATACCGGACAGGGGGTTGGGGGCTACACCTTC. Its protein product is CATGDTGQGVGGYTF.

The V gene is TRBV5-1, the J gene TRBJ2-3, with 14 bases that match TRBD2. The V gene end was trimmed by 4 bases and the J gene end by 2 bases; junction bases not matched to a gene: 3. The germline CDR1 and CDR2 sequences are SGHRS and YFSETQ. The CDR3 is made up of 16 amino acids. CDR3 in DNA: TGCGCCAGCAGCGTGGGACTAGCGGGGGTCACAGATACGCAGTATTTT. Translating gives CASSVGLAGVTDTQYF.

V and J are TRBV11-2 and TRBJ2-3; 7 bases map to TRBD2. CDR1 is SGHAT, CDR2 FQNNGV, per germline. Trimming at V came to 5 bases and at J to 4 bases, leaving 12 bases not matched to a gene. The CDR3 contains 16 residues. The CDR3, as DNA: TGTGCCAGCAGCCCCCCGGCTAGCGGTTTCTCAGATACGCAGTATTTT. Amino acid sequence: CASSPPASGFSDTQYF.

The CDR3 DNA sequence: TGTGCCAGCAGCTCTCCAGGGGGCCGCACGTACCAAGAGACCCAGTACTTC. Residues: CASSSPGGRTYQETQYF. This chain joins TRBV7-2 and TRBJ2-5; TRBD1 matches at 8 bases. V shed 4 bases and J 0 bases; nucleotides not matched to a gene: 10. The CDR3 consists of 17 residues. The germline gives CDR1 SGHTA, CDR2 FQGNSA.

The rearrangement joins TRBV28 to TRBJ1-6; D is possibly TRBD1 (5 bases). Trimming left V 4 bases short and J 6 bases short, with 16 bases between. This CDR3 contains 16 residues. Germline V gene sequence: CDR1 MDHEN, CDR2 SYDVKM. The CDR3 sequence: CASSSPRGVGNSPLHF. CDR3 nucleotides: TGTGCCAGCAGTTCACCCCGGGGGGTGGGTAATTCACCCCTCCACTTT.

The CDR3 DNA is TGTGCCAGCAAAGCCCGACAGGGGGGGCCTACCCACACTGAAGCTTTCTTT. Protein sequence: CASKARQGGPTHTEAFF. This rearrangement joins TRBV28 to TRBJ1-1, with 9 bases fitting TRBD1. This CDR3 has 17 amino acids. The V gene's germline CDR1 is MDHEN and CDR2 SYDVKM. V was clipped by 7 bases and J by 3 bases; unmatched bases: 15.

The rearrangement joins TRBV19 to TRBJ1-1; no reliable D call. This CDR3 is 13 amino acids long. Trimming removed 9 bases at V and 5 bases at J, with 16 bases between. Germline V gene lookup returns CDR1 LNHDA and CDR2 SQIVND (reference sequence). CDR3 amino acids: CASTIGGKTEAFF. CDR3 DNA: TGTGCCAGCACCATAGGCGGAAAAACTGAAGCTTTCTTT.

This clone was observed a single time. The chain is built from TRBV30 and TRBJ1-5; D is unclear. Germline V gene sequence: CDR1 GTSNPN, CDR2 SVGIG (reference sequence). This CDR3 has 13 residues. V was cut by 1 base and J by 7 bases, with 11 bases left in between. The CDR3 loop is CAWSGEEGQPQHF. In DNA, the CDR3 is TGTGCCTGGAGTGGGGAGGAGGGACAGCCCCAGCATTTT.

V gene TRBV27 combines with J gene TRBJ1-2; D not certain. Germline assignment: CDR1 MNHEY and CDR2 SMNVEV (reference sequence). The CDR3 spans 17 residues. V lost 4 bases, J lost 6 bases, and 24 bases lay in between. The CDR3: CASSSPTHSGGRDGYTF. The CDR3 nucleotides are TGTGCCAGCAGTTCCCCCACCCACTCAGGAGGGAGGGATGGCTACACCTTC.

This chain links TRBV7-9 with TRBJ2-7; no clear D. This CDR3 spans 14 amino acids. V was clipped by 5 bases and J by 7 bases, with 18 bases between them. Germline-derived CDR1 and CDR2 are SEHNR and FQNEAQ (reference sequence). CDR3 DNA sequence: TGTGCCAGCAGCCCAACCGACTCCGGCCGGGAGCAGTACGTC. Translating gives CASSPTDSGREQYV.

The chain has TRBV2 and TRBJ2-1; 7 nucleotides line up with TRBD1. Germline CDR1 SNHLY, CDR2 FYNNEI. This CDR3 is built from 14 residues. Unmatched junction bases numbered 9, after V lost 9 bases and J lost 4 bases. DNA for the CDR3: TGTGCCAGTGGCTTGCGGACAGGTTACAATGAGCAGTTCTTC. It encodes CASGLRTGYNEQFF.

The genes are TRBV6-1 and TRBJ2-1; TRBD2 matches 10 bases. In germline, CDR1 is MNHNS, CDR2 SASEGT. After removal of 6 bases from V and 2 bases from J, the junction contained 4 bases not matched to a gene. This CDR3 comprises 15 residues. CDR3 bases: TGTGCCAGCAGATTGACTAGCGGGCCCTACAATGAGCAGTTCTTC. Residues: CASRLTSGPYNEQFF.

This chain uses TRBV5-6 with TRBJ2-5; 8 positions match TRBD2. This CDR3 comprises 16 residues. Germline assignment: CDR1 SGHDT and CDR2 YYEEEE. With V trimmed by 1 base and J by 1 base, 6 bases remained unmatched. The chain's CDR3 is CASSLQGSGAQETQYF. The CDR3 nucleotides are TGTGCCAGCAGCTTGCAGGGTAGCGGGGCCCAAGAGACCCAGTACTTC. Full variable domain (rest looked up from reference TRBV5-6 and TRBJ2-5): DAGVTQSPTHLIKTRGQQVTLRCSPKSGHDTVSWYQQALGQGPQFIFQYYEEEERQRGNFPDRFSGHQFPNYSSELNVNALLLGDSALYLCASSLQGSGAQETQYFGPGTRLLVL.

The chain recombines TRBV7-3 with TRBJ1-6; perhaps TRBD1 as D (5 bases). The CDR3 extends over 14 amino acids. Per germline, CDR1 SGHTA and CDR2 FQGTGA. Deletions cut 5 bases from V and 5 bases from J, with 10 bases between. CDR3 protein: CASSLDSNNSPLHF. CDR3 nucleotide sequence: TGTGCCAGCAGCCTAGACAGCAATAATTCACCCCTCCACTTT.

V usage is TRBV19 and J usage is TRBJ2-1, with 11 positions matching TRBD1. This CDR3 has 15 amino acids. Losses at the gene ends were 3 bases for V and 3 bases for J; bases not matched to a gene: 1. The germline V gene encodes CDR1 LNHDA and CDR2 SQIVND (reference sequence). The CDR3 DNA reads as TGTGCCAGTAGTATGGGGACAGGGGGCTACAATGAGCAGTTCTTC. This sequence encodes CASSMGTGGYNEQFF. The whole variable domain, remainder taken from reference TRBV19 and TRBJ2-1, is DGGITQSPKYLFRKEGQNVTLSCEQNLNHDAMYWYRQDPGQGLRLIYYSQIVNDFQKGDIAEGYSVSREKKESFPLTVTSAQKNPTAFYLCASSMGTGGYNEQFFGPGTRLTVL.